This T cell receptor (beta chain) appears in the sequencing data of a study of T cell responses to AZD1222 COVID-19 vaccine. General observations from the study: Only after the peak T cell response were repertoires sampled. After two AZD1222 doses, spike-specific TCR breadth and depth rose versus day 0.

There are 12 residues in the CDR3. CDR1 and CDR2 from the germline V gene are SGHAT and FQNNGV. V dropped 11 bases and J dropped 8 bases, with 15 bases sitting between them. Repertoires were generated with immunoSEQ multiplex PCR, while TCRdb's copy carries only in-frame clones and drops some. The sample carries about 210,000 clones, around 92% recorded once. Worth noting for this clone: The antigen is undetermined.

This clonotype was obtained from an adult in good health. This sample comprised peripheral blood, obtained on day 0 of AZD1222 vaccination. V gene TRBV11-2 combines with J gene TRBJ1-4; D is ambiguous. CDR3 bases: TGTGCCTCAAGGCCCGCGGGAGAAAAACTGTTTTTT. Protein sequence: CASRPAGEKLFF.